A single sample gave rise to the 7 T cell receptor beta chains below, sequenced in a study of T cell changes during pregnancy in multiple sclerosis. Data came from immunoSEQ multiplex PCR; TCRdb stores just in-frame clones and leaves some out. The table lists some 42,000 clones, around 93% of them singletons, with over 0.55% in the top ten. The source material was CD4+ T cells from peripheral blood mononuclear cells, sampled in the third trimester of pregnancy. Receptors were obtained from a female donor with multiple sclerosis, enrolled in a pregnancy study.

V and J are TRBV7-9 and TRBJ1-1; maybe TRBD1 (5 bases). The length of the CDR3 is 15 residues. Trimming took 1 base from V and 0 from J, leaving 9 bases between them. Germline CDR1 is SEHNR and CDR2 is FQNEAQ (reference sequence). This CDR3 reads CASSLERQLNTEAFF. CDR3 DNA: TGTGCCAGCAGCTTAGAACGACAGCTGAACACTGAAGCTTTCTTT.

This CDR3 is CASSLPPGTGGEETQYF. The CDR3, as DNA: TGTGCCAGCAGCTTACCCCCCGGGACAGGGGGGGAAGAGACCCAGTACTTC. The chain has TRBV11-1 and TRBJ2-5; TRBD1 matches at 11 bases. The V and J ends lost 2 bases and 3 bases, in that order; junction bases with no gene match: 8. Germline CDR1 reads SGHAT; CDR2 reads FQDESV (reference sequence). The CDR3 contains 17 residues.

This chain uses TRBV7-2 with TRBJ1-5, with 7 bases that match TRBD1. CDR3 length equals 12 residues. V gave up 1 base and J gave up 13 bases; unmatched junction bases: 4. Germline CDR1 is SGHTA and CDR2 is FQGNSA. CDR3 bases: TGTGCCAGCAGCTTAGGGCACAGGGGTCAGCATTTT. Translated, it gives CASSLGHRGQHF.

The rearrangement uses TRBV7-2 and TRBJ2-7, with 8 bases aligning to TRBD2. The CDR3 runs to 16 residues. After removal of 0 bases from V and 0 bases from J, the junction contained 4 bases not matched to a gene. Germline V gene sequence: CDR1 SGHTA, CDR2 FQGNSA. The CDR3 nucleotides read TGTGCCAGCAGCTTAGCCCAGCGGGGGTCCTCCTACGAGCAGTACTTC. Amino acid sequence: CASSLAQRGSSYEQYF.

The chain is built from TRBV5-5 and TRBJ2-2, with 9 bases aligning to TRBD2. The CDR3 covers 17 residues. CDR1 is SGHKS and CDR2 is YYEKEE in the germline V gene (reference sequence). The ends lost 0 bases at V and 4 bases at J; junction bases unmatched: 7. This chain's CDR3 is CASSLASGEPTTGELFF. In DNA, the CDR3 is TGTGCCAGCAGCTTGGCTAGCGGGGAGCCCACCACCGGGGAGCTGTTTTTT.

The chain employs TRBV6-5 and TRBJ1-2, with D possibly being TRBD1 (5 bases). CDR3 length equals 10 residues. Deletions cut 6 bases from V and 8 bases from J, with 7 bases between. The germline V gene encodes CDR1 MNHEY and CDR2 SVGAGI. The CDR3: CASSRQGYTF. CDR3 coding DNA: TGTGCCAGCAGCCGACAGGGCTACACCTTC.

The chain couples TRBV29-1 to TRBJ2-3, with D possibly matching TRBD2 (6 bases). Germline V CDR1 and CDR2: SQVTM, ANQGSEA. CDR3 length: 12 residues. The V end lost 7 bases, the J end lost 6 bases, and 14 bases lay between the germline ends. CDR3 amino acids: CSARGTSDTQYF. The DNA for the CDR3 is TGCAGCGCCCGAGGGACTTCGGATACGCAGTATTTT.